The T cell receptor (beta chain) described here comes from a study of T cell responses to AZD1222 COVID-19 vaccine. Whole-study results and caveats: Possibly, clonal diversity was underestimated; donors were largely white British and included more females.

The germline CDR1 and CDR2 sequences are MNHEY and SVGAGI. V shed 6 bases and J 5 bases; nucleotides not matched to a gene: 8. CDR3 length equals 15 residues. Using immunoSEQ multiplex PCR, the repertoire was profiled, and TCRdb retains in-frame clones only, with some absent. The table shows around 100,000 clones, with around 87% occurring only once. With regard to this clone: Its antigen is undetermined.

This sequence joins TRBV6-5 and TRBJ2-1; 9 nucleotides agree with TRBD1. The sequencing used peripheral blood, collected on day 0 of MenACWY control vaccination. This TCR was recovered from an adult in good health. The CDR3 is CASSRDRGINNEQFF. CDR3 in DNA: TGTGCCAGCAGCCGTGACAGGGGGATTAACAATGAGCAGTTCTTC.